What follows describes a single T cell receptor (beta chain). Its antigen is not known. In germline, CDR1 is PRHDT, CDR2 FYEKMQ (reference sequence). The CDR3 extends over 13 amino acids. Trimming left V 2 bases short and J 6 bases short, with 7 bases between. This sample stems from a study of CD8+CD57+ T cells in acquired aplastic anemia. Background on the study: Quantities of DNA derived from sorted CD4+ and CD8+ cells averaged around 3.2 ug. CD4+ reads averaged about 11 million in healthy donors.

Findings of the study overall: Patients shared about 30 CD8+ CDR3 sequences with controls.

For CDR3 and TCR beta VDJ profiling, genomic DNA was the template used. TCRdb re-analysed the reads in MiXCR, keeping a single row per CDR3 protein. The sample carries roughly 63,000 distinct CDR3 sequences, roughly half recorded once. This sequence was found in a human donor in good health, serving as a control. This chain uses TRBV13 with TRBJ2-2; D not resolved. The sequenced sample was sorted CD4+, CD8+, or CD8+CD57+ T cells (not recorded which) from PBMCs. CDR3 in DNA: TGTGCCAGCAGCTTATCCCTCCCCGGGGAGCTGTTTTTT. It encodes CASSLSLPGELFF.